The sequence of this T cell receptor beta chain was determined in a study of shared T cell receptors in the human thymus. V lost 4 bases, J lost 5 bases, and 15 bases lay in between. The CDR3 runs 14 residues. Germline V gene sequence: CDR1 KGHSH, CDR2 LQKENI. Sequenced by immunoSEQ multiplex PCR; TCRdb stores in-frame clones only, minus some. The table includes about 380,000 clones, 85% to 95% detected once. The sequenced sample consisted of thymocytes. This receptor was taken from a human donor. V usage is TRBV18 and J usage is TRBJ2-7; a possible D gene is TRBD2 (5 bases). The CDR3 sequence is CASSHVTSEDEQYF. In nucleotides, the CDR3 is TGTGCCAGCTCACATGTTACTAGTGAGGACGAGCAGTACTTC.